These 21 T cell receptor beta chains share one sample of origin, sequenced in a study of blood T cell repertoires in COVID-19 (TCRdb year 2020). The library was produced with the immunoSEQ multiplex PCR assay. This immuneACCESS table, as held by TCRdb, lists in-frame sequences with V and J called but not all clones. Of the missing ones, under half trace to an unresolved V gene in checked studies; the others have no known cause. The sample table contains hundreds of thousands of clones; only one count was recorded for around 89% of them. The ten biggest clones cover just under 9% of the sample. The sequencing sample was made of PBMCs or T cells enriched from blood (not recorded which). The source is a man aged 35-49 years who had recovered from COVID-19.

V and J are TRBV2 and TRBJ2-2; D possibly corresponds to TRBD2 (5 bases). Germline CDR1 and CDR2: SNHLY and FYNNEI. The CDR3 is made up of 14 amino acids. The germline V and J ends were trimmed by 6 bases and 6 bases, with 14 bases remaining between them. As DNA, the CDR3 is TGTGCCAGCAGGGTTACTAGGTGGCCCGGGGAGCTGTTTTTT. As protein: CASRVTRWPGELFF. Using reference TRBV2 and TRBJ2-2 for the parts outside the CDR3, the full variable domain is EPEVTQTPSHQVTQMGQEVILRCVPISNHLYFYWYRQILGQKVEFLVSFYNNEISEKSEIFDDQFSVERPDGSNFTLKIRSTKLEDSAMYFCASRVTRWPGELFFGEGSRLTVL.

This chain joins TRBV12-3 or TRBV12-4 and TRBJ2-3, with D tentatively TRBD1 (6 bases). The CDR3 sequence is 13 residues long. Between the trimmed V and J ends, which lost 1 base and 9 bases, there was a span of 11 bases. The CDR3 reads CASSLVTGYTQYF. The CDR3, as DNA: TGTGCCAGCAGTTTAGTTACAGGGTACACGCAGTATTTT.

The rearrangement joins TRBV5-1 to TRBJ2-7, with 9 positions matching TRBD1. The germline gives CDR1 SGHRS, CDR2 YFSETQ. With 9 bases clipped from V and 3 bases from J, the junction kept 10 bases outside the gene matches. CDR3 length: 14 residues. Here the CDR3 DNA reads TGCGCCACCTCCCTGGGACAGGGAAACTACGAGCAGTACTTC. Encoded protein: CATSLGQGNYEQYF.

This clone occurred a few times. CDR3: CASSPWTGDQPQHF. In DNA form, the CDR3 reads TGCGCCAGCAGCCCTTGGACAGGGGATCAGCCCCAGCATTTT. This rearrangement joins TRBV4-1 to TRBJ1-5, with 9 bases fitting TRBD1. Germline loops: CDR1 MGHRA, CDR2 YSYEKL. V trimming: 4 bases; J trimming: 5 bases; junction bases outside the gene matches: 3. CDR3 length equals 14 residues.

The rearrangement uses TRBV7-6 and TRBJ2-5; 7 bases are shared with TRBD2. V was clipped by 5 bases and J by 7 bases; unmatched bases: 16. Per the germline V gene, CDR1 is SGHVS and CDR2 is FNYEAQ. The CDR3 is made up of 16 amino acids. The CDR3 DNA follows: TGTGCCAGCAGCCCCCCCCTAGCGGCGACGTCTGGGACCCAGTACTTC. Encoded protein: CASSPPLAATSGTQYF.

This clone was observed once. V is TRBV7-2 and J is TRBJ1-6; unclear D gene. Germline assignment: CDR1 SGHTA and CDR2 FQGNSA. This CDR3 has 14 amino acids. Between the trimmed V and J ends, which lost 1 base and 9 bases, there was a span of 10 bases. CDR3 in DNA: TGTGCCAGCAGCTTAGGTGTGTCTAGTTCACCCCTCCACTTT. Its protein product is CASSLGVSSSPLHF.

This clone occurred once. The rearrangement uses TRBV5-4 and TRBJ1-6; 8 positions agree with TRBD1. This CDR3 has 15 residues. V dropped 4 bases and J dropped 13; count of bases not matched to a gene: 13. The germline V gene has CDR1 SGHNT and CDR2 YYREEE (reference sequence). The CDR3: CASSTRKDRANPLHF. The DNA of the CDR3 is TGTGCCAGCAGCACGAGAAAGGACAGGGCAAATCCCCTCCACTTT.

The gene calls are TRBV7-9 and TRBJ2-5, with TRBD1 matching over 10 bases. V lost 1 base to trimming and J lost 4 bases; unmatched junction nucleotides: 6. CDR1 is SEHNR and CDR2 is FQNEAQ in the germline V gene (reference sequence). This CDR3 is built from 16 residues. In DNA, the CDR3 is TGTGCCAGCAGCTTAGGGGACAGGGGTGTAGGAGAGACCCAGTACTTC. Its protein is CASSLGDRGVGETQYF.

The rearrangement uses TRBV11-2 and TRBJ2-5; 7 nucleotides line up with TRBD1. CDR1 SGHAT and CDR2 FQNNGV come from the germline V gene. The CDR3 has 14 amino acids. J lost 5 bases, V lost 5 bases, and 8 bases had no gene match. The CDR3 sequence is CASSPYRGFETQYF. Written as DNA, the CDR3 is TGTGCCAGCAGCCCTTACAGGGGTTTTGAGACCCAGTACTTC. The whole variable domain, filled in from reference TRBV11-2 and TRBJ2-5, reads EAGVAQSPRYKIIEKRQSVAFWCNPISGHATLYWYQQILGQGPKLLIQFQNNGVVDDSQLPKDRFSAERLKGVDSTLKIQPAKLEDSAVYLCASSPYRGFETQYFGPGTRLLVL.

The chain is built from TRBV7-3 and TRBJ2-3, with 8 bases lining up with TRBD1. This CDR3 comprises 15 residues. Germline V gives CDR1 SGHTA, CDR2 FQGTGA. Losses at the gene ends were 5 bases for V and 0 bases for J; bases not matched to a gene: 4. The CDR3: CASSLGQGSTDTQYF. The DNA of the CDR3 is TGTGCCAGCAGCCTCGGACAGGGCAGCACAGATACGCAGTATTTT.

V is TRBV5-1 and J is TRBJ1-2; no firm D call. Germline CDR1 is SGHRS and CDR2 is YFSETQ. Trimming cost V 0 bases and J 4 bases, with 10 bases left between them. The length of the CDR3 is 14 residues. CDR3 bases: TGCGCCAGCAGCTTGGTTGGAGCAAGCTATGGCTACACCTTC. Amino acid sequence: CASSLVGASYGYTF.

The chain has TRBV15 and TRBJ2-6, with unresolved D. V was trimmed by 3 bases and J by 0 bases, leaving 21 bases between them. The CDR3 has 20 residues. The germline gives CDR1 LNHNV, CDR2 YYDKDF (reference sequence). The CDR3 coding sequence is TGTGCCACCAGCAGTTTTGGTGCTCAAGCTCTAATCTCTGGGGCCAACGTCCTGACTTTC. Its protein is CATSSFGAQALISGANVLTF.

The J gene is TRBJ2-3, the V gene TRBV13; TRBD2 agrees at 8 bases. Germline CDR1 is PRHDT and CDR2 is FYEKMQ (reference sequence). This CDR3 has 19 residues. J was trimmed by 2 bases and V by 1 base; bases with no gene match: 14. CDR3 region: CASSLVAGGFMGHTDTQYF. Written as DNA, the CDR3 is TGTGCCAGCAGCTTAGTGGCGGGAGGATTTATGGGGCACACAGATACGCAGTATTTT.

CDR3 region: CASTPLSYEQYF. The CDR3 DNA follows: TGTGCCAGCACACCCCTATCCTACGAGCAGTACTTC. The V call is TRBV27, the J call TRBJ2-7; unclear D gene. The CDR3 sequence is 12 residues long. The ends were cut back, 7 bases at V and 1 base at J, with 8 bases in the middle. The germline CDR1 and CDR2 sequences are MNHEY and SMNVEV (reference sequence).

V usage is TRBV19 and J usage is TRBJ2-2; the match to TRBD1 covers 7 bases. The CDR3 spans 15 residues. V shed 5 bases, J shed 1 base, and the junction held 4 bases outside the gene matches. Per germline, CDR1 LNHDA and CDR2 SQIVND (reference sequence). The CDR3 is CASSLRTGNTGELFF. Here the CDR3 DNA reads TGTGCCAGTAGTTTAAGGACAGGGAACACCGGGGAGCTGTTTTTT.

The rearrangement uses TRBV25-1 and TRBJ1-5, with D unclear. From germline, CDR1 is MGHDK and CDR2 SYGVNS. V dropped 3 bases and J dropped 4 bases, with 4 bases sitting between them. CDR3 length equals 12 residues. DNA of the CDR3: TGTGCCAGCAGTGACTCGAATCAGCCCCAGCATTTT. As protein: CASSDSNQPQHF.

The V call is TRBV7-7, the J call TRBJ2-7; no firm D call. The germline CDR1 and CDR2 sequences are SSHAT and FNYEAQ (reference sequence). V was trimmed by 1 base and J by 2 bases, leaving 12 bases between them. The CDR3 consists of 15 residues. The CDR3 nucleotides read TGTGCCAGCAGCTTAGGGGCAGAAAGAACCTACGAGCAGTACTTC. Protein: CASSLGAERTYEQYF.

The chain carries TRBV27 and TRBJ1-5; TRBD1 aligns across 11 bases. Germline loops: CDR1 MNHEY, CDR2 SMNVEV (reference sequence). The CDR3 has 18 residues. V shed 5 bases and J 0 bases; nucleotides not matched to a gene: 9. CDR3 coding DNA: TGTGCCAGCAGTGTCCGGGACAGGGGGTGGGGTAGCAATCAGCCCCAGCATTTT. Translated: CASSVRDRGWGSNQPQHF.

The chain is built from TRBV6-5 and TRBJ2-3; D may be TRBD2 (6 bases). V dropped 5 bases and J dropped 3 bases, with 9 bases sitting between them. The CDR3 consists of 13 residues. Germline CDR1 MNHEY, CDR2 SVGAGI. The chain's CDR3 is CASSKLATDTQYF. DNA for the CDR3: TGTGCCAGCAGTAAACTAGCAACAGATACGCAGTATTTT.

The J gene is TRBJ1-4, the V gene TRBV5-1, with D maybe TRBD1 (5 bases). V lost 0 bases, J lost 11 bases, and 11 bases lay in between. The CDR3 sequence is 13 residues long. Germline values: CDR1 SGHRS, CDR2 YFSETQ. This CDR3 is CASSLERTTKLFF. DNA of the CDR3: TGCGCCAGCAGCTTGGAACGGACAACGAAACTGTTTTTT.

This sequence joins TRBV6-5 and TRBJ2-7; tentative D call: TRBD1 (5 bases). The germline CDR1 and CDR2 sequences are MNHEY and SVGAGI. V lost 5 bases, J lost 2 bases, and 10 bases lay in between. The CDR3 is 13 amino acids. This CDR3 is CASSTTVTYEQYF. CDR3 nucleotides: TGTGCCAGCAGTACGACAGTGACCTACGAGCAGTACTTC.